Listed below are T cell receptor beta chains from one sample, sequenced in a study of technical replicates of blood from several donors. Only in-frame clones appear in the TCRdb table, and some are missing; sequencing was by immunoSEQ multiplex PCR. The top ten clones hold 3% to 4% of a sample with tens of thousands of clones, about nine tenths of them seen once. Sequenced sample: PBMCs. The origin of the receptors is a human donor in good health. Some clones in this sample may be carry-over from other donors' samples. Each CDR3 is given with its conserved first and last residue. A D gene is named only where the DNA matches it firmly. Only part of the rows carry a size: once, few, many, or a class if the clone is expanded.

V	J	size	length	D	DNA	CDR3
TRBV9	TRBJ2-3	once	13	-	TGTGCCAGCAGCCCAGGATGGACAGATACGCAGTATTTT	CASSPGWTDTQYF
TRBV15	TRBJ2-5	-	15	TRBD2	TGTGCCACCAAAAGGGTTAGCGGGATTCAAGAGACCCAGTACTTC	CATKRVSGIQETQYF
TRBV10-3	TRBJ1-4	-	18	-	TGTGCCATCAGTGAGTCGAGGCCAGACCAAATTCTGAATGAAAAACTGTTTTTT	CAISESRPDQILNEKLFF
TRBV6-6	TRBJ2-3	-	16	TRBD2	TGTGCCAGCAGCCCAGGACGGCGGGGGGGCCCAGATACGCAGTATTTT	CASSPGRRGGPDTQYF
TRBV25-1	TRBJ1-1	-	13	-	TGTGCCAGCACCTTTGACAGGAACACTGAAGCTTTCTTT	CASTFDRNTEAFF
TRBV9	TRBJ2-5	-	15	TRBD2	TGTGCCAGCAGCGGGGGGGGGTTAATCCAAGAGACCCAGTACTTC	CASSGGGLIQETQYF
TRBV27	TRBJ2-5	-	13	-	TGTGCCAGCAGTTTCCGGGGGCAAGAGACCCAGTACTTC	CASSFRGQETQYF
TRBV7-2	TRBJ2-2	-	18	-	TGTGCCAGCAGCTTAAAACCTACCACCGAAACTTCTACCGGGGAGCTGTTTTTT	CASSLKPTTETSTGELFF
TRBV5-1	TRBJ1-1	few	16	-	TGCGCCAGCAGCTTGGGGCGGGGTAGAATGAACACTGAAGCTTTCTTT	CASSLGRGRMNTEAFF
TRBV4-3	TRBJ1-4	-	14	-	TGCGCCAGCAGCCAAGGGACAGTTAATGAAAAACTGTTTTTT	CASSQGTVNEKLFF
TRBV7-2	TRBJ1-1	-	13	TRBD1	TGTGCCAGCAGCTCAGGGACAGGACCTGAAGCTTTCTTT	CASSSGTGPEAFF
TRBV29-1	TRBJ2-3	once	15	TRBD2	TGCAGCGCTGTGCGGGGGGCTAGAGGCACAGATACGCAGTATTTT	CSAVRGARGTDTQYF
TRBV14	TRBJ2-7	-	12	-	TGTGCCAGCAGCCAGTACGGGTACGAGCAGTACTTC	CASSQYGYEQYF
TRBV11-2	TRBJ2-7	-	17	TRBD2	TGTGCCAGCAGCTACCCTTTGCAGCGGGAGGGAGTGAGGGAGCAGTACTTC	CASSYPLQREGVREQYF
TRBV19	TRBJ2-7	-	14	-	TGTGCCAGTAGTATTGCACAGGGAGTCTACGAGCAGTACTTC	CASSIAQGVYEQYF
TRBV4-3	TRBJ1-6	-	14	TRBD1	TGCGCCAGCAGCCCTGGGACAGATAATTCACCCCTCCACTTT	CASSPGTDNSPLHF
TRBV29-1	TRBJ1-2	-	13	-	TGCAGCGTTGAAGATTTCGGGTTGGGTGGCTACACCTTC	CSVEDFGLGGYTF
TRBV29-1	TRBJ2-5	-	15	TRBD2	TGCAGCGTTGAGGTTAGCGGGGGGCGACGGGAGACCCAGTACTTC	CSVEVSGGRRETQYF
TRBV6-5	TRBJ2-3	-	14	TRBD2	TGTGCCAGCAGTTTCCAGGGACTAGCGGGTACGCAGTATTTT	CASSFQGLAGTQYF
TRBV19	TRBJ2-1	-	17	TRBD1	TGTGCCAGTAGTATAGGGCCCCGACAGGGCGGCTACAATGAGCAGTTCTTC	CASSIGPRQGGYNEQFF
TRBV30	TRBJ1-1	-	17	-	TGTGCCTGGAGTGTTACTTCTCGGCAGGGGCTGAACACTGAAGCTTTCTTT	CAWSVTSRQGLNTEAFF
TRBV7-2	TRBJ2-5	-	14	-	TGTGCCAGCGCAGACCAAGCGGGTCTCGGGACCCAGTACTTC	CASADQAGLGTQYF
TRBV7-2	TRBJ1-5	-	14	-	TGTGCCAGCAGCTCAGGACAGTTACATCAGCCCCAGCATTTT	CASSSGQLHQPQHF
TRBV4-2	TRBJ2-2	once	20	TRBD1	TGTGCCAGCAGCCAGTCGTGGGGAATAAAGACAGGGGCGAACACCGGGGAGCTGTTTTTT	CASSQSWGIKTGANTGELFF
TRBV5-4	TRBJ1-5	-	14	-	TGTGCCAGCAGCTCAAGCGATAGCAATCAGCCCCAGCATTTT	CASSSSDSNQPQHF